Each of the 20 T cell receptor beta chains below was sequenced from the same sample in a study of T cells after yellow fever vaccination. TCRdb ran MiXCR on the 5' RACE reads and lists one entry per CDR3 protein. This sample has 150,000 to 200,000 distinct CDR3 sequences, with approximately 10% found just once. Sequencing was performed on CD8+ T cells sorted from PBMCs, taken 15 days after the yellow fever booster vaccination. These receptors all stem from a young man who received the YFV17D yellow fever vaccine.

The J gene is TRBJ1-4, the V gene TRBV5-1; 7 nucleotides line up with TRBD1. The germline CDR1 and CDR2 sequences are SGHRS and YFSETQ. This CDR3 has 14 residues. The J segment lost 5 bases and the V segment lost 4 bases, leaving 5 bases of the junction unmatched. Written as DNA, the CDR3 is TGCGCCAGCAGCCCACAGGGACAGAATGAAAAACTGTTTTTT. The encoded protein is CASSPQGQNEKLFF.

This clonotype was detected a few times. The chain has TRBV6-2 or TRBV6-3 and TRBJ2-5; 10 bases align to TRBD2. The junction had 10 bases not matched to a gene; V was cut back by 5 bases and J by 1 base. This CDR3 comprises 17 residues. Germline lookup yields CDR1 MNHEY and CDR2 SVGEGT. For the CDR3, the DNA is TGTGCCAGCAGTCATGGACTAGCGGACCTAGCCCAAGAGACCCAGTACTTC. This codes for CASSHGLADLAQETQYF.

The chain links TRBV5-4 to TRBJ2-7; D is ambiguous. V gave up 4 bases and J gave up 6 bases, with 17 bases separating them. Germline lookup yields CDR1 SGHNT and CDR2 YYREEE (reference sequence). This CDR3 comprises 14 residues. CDR3 loop: CASSEQWDSLEQYV. The CDR3 DNA follows: TGTGCCAGCAGCGAACAGTGGGATAGTCTCGAGCAGTACGTC.

This chain uses TRBV12-3 or TRBV12-4 with TRBJ2-7; D uncertain. With 3 bases removed from V and 5 bases from J, the gap between germline ends came to 17 bases. This CDR3 has 15 amino acids. This chain's CDR3 is CASSFGPLFGHEQYF. DNA for the CDR3: TGTGCCAGCAGTTTTGGGCCCCTTTTTGGGCACGAGCAGTACTTC.

This clonotype was detected only a few times. This rearrangement joins TRBV5-1 to TRBJ1-1; 8 bases line up with TRBD1. This CDR3 spans 16 amino acids. The junction had 11 bases not matched to a gene; V was cut back by 0 bases and J by 7 bases. Germline lookup yields CDR1 SGHRS and CDR2 YFSETQ. The CDR3 spells CASSLGTGILRGEAFF. In nucleotides, the CDR3 is TGCGCCAGCAGCTTGGGGACAGGGATTTTACGGGGTGAAGCTTTCTTT.

This clonotype was found many times. The chain couples TRBV3-1 to TRBJ2-1, with 7 bases that match TRBD1. Germline CDR1 is LGHDT and CDR2 is YNNKEL (reference sequence). The CDR3 contains 15 residues. The V segment lost 5 bases and the J segment 2 bases; nucleotides outside the gene matches: 6. Here the CDR3 DNA reads TGTGCCAGCAGCTCCGACAGGGACCCCTACAATGAGCAGTTCTTC. It translates to CASSSDRDPYNEQFF.

This chain connects TRBV19 to TRBJ2-1; 7 nucleotides match TRBD1. The CDR3 covers 13 residues. The junction had 10 bases not matched to a gene; V was cut back by 8 bases and J by 9 bases. Germline lookup yields CDR1 LNHDA and CDR2 SQIVND (reference sequence). The CDR3 DNA sequence: TGTGCCAGTTTTGAGGGGGCAGGAGGTGAGCAGTTCTTC. Encoded protein: CASFEGAGGEQFF.

This clonotype was observed a handful of times. The chain has TRBV7-9 and TRBJ2-7, with 7 bases that match TRBD1. V lost 4 bases, J lost 5 bases, and 5 bases stayed unmatched. The germline CDR1 and CDR2 sequences are SEHNR and FQNEAQ (reference sequence). There are 13 residues in the CDR3. In nucleotides, the CDR3 is TGTGCCAGCAGCTCGACAGGGAGCCACGAGCAGTACTTC. Translating it yields CASSSTGSHEQYF.

There are a few counts of this clonotype. V usage is TRBV13 and J usage is TRBJ2-7; 10 positions match TRBD2. Losses at the gene ends were 1 base for V and 7 bases for J; bases not matched to a gene: 7. Looked up from germline, CDR1 is PRHDT and CDR2 is FYEKMQ (reference sequence). This CDR3 contains 15 residues. CDR3 sequence (DNA): TGTGCCAGCAGCTTAGTGGCTAGCGGGGGTGAAGAGCAGTACTTC. It codes for CASSLVASGGEEQYF.

V gene TRBV11-2 combines with J gene TRBJ1-2, with D tentatively TRBD1 (6 bases). Germline assignment: CDR1 SGHAT and CDR2 FQNNGV. V gave up 1 base and J gave up 6 bases, with 18 bases separating them. CDR3 length: 16 residues. The CDR3 bases are TGTGCCAGCAGCTTAGCCCGGGGGGGCGCCCCGGATGGCTACACCTTC. This encodes CASSLARGGAPDGYTF.

This clonotype was seen only a few times. The V call is TRBV29-1, the J call TRBJ1-1; D is unclear. CDR3 size: 11 residues. Germline V gene data show CDR1 as SQVTM and CDR2 as ANQGSEA. V was clipped by 7 bases and J by 7 bases, with 13 bases between them. CDR3 sequence: CSGTKSLEAFF. The CDR3 bases are TGCAGCGGAACAAAGAGCCTTGAAGCTTTCTTT.

The chain has TRBV4-1 and TRBJ2-7; maybe TRBD2 (5 bases). The CDR3 has 14 amino acids. V was trimmed by 0 bases and J by 0 bases, leaving 6 bases between them. Germline CDR1 reads MGHRA; CDR2 reads YSYEKL. This CDR3 is CASSQEEGSYEQYF. Here the CDR3 DNA reads TGCGCCAGCAGCCAAGAAGAGGGCTCCTACGAGCAGTACTTC.

V usage is TRBV6-5 and J usage is TRBJ2-5, with a weak D call TRBD2 (5 bases). V lost 5 bases, J lost 3 bases, and 13 bases lay in between. From germline, CDR1 is MNHEY and CDR2 SVGAGI. The CDR3 sequence is 14 residues long. Written as DNA, the CDR3 is TGTGCCAGCAGTGAGGGCCTTAGGAAAGAGACCCAGTACTTC. Translation gives CASSEGLRKETQYF.

This clonotype appeared a few times. The rearrangement joins TRBV7-9 to TRBJ1-5; D is undetermined. Germline assignment: CDR1 SEHNR and CDR2 FQNEAQ (reference sequence). The V end was cut by 1 base, the J end by 9 bases, with 7 bases between. CDR3 length: 12 amino acids. As DNA, the CDR3 is TGTGCCAGCAGCTTAGATGGTTTGCCCCAGCATTTT. It codes for CASSLDGLPQHF.

As to this clonotype: A much larger clone differs from this one at a single base, so this may be a read error. The genes are TRBV4-1 and TRBJ2-4; D might be TRBD2 (5 bases). Germline V gives CDR1 MGHRA, CDR2 YSYEKL. The CDR3 runs to 14 residues. Here the CDR3 reads CASSGHGAANSQYF. The CDR3 DNA reads as TGCGCCAGCAGCGGCCATGGAGCGGCAAACAGTCAGTACTTC.

The chain carries TRBV7-2 and TRBJ2-3; 8 bases align to TRBD2. Trimming at V came to 2 bases and at J to 4 bases, leaving 5 bases not matched to a gene. Germline V CDR1 and CDR2: SGHTA, FQGNSA. The CDR3 has 15 residues. This CDR3 reads CASSLLGGGADTQYF. CDR3 nucleotides: TGTGCCAGCAGCTTACTCGGGGGGGGAGCAGATACGCAGTATTTT. The variable domain in full, completed from reference TRBV7-2 and TRBJ2-3, reads GAGVSQSPSNKVTEKGKDVELRCDPISGHTALYWYRQSLGQGLEFLIYFQGNSAPDKSGLPSDRFSAERTGGSVSTLTIQRTQQEDSAVYLCASSLLGGGADTQYFGPGTRLTVL.

This chain connects TRBV28 to TRBJ2-5; a weak D match, TRBD2 (7 bases). CDR1 and CDR2 from the germline V gene are MDHEN and SYDVKM. The CDR3 contains 15 residues. V was pared by 9 bases and J by 5 bases, with 22 bases between. CDR3 bases: TGTGCCAGTCTGGGTGGGGCGGGGGCTGTTGAGACCCAGTACTTC. Protein sequence: CASLGGAGAVETQYF.

This clonotype showed up many times. The chain uses TRBV6-2 or TRBV6-3 and TRBJ1-1; D is perhaps TRBD1 (6 bases). This CDR3 is 13 amino acids long. Trimming left V 7 bases short and J 2 bases short, with 11 bases between. Germline V gene lookup returns CDR1 MNHEY and CDR2 SVGEGT. The CDR3 DNA reads as TGTGCCAGCAATCAACAGGGTAACACTGAAGCTTTCTTT. It encodes CASNQQGNTEAFF.

The V call is TRBV29-1, the J call TRBJ2-2; 11 bases match TRBD1. V trimming: 0 bases; J trimming: 4 bases; junction bases outside the gene matches: 7. CDR3 length equals 17 residues. Germline loops: CDR1 SQVTM, CDR2 ANQGSEA. CDR3 region: CSVEEPDRGHRTGELFF. DNA of the CDR3: TGCAGCGTTGAAGAACCGGACAGGGGGCATCGCACCGGGGAGCTGTTTTTT.

V is TRBV12-3 or TRBV12-4 and J is TRBJ2-2, with D unclear. The CDR3 is made up of 13 amino acids. V was clipped by 8 bases and J by 6 bases, with 13 bases between them. The CDR3 DNA reads TGTGCCAGCCTCGCAGGCCCTCCCGGGGAGCTGTTTTTT. Its translation: CASLAGPPGELFF.